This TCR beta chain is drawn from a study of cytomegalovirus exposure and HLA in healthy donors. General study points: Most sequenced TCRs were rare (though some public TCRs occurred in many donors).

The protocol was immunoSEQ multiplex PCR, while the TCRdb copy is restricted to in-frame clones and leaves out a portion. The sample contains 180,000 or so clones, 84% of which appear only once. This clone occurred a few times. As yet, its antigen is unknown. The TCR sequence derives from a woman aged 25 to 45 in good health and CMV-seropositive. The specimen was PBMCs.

CDR3 DNA sequence: TGCGCCAGCAGCTCGACAGGGGGCGACTATGGCTACACCTTC. This encodes CASSSTGGDYGYTF. The chain joins TRBV5-1 to TRBJ1-2, with 10 bases identical to TRBD1. Germline CDR1 SGHRS, CDR2 YFSETQ. V dropped 3 bases and J dropped 3; count of bases not matched to a gene: 2. This CDR3 contains 14 residues.